This T cell receptor beta chain emerged from a study of shared clonotypes between healthy human individuals. Study results and caveats: Generation probability values for non-shared clonotypes were lower than those for clonotypes shared by all four donors. Inspection by rarefaction showed sorted-subset sequencing to be incomplete despite large depth. Naive subsets generally had larger estimated richness than memory subsets.

This clone was seen a single time. No antigen is known for it. The healthy adult donors were HIV-negative and reported no recent acute infections or vaccinations. CDR3 size: 16 residues. Germline values: CDR1 SEHNR, CDR2 FQNEAQ (reference sequence). The V end was cut by 1 base, the J end by 0 bases, with 9 bases between. Produced via immunoSEQ multiplex PCR; TCRdb's table is partial and in-frame only. The repertoire holds millions of clones, with about 92% as singletons. The TCR comes from a man aged 18 to 30 in good health. Some clones in this sample may be carry-over from other donors' samples. The sequencing input was naive CD4+ T cells from PBMCs. Subset described: CD45RA+ positively selected. This chain joins TRBV7-9 and TRBJ1-4, with D uncertain. The CDR3 reads CASSLGRRTTNEKLFF. DNA for the CDR3: TGTGCCAGCAGCTTAGGGCGGAGGACAACTAATGAAAAACTGTTTTTT.